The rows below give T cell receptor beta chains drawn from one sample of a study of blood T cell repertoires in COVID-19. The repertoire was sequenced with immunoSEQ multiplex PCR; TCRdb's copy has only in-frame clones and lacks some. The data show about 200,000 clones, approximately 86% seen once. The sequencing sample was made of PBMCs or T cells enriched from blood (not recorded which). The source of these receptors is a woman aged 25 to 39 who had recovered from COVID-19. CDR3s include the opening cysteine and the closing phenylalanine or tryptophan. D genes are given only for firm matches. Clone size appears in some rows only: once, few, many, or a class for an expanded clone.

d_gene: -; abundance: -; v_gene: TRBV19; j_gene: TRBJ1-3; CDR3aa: CASSISGGQFSGNTIYF; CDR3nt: TGTGCCAGTAGTATCTCGGGGGGTCAATTCTCTGGAAACACCATATATTTT
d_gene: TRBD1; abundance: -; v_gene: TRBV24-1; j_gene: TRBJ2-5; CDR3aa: CATSERDSPVETQYF; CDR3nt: TGTGCCACCAGCGAAAGGGACAGCCCCGTGGAGACCCAGTACTTC
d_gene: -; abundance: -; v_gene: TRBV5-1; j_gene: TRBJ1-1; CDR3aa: CASSEDSRNTEAFF; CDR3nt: TGCGCCAGCAGCGAGGACAGTCGGAACACTGAAGCTTTCTTT
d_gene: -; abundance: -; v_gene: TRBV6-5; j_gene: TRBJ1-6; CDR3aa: CASGSEARVNSPLHF; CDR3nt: TGTGCCAGCGGGAGTGAGGCCCGAGTTAATTCACCCCTCCACTTT
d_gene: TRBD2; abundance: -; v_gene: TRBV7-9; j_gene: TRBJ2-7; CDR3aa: CASSQGPAGENYEQYF; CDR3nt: TGTGCCAGCAGCCAAGGACCAGCGGGGGAAAACTACGAGCAGTACTTC
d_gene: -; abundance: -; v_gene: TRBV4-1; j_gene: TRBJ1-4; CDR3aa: CASSQDQGVEKLFF; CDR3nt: TGCGCCAGCAGCCAAGATCAAGGGGTCGAAAAACTGTTTTTT
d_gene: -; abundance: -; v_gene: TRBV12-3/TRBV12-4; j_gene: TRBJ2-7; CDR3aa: CASRPGRGEQYF; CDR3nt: TGTGCCAGCAGACCCGGTCGGGGCGAGCAGTACTTC
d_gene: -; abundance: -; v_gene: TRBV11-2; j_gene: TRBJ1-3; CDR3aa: CASSPSISNGNTIYF; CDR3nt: TGTGCCAGCAGCCCCAGTATCTCGAATGGAAACACCATATATTTT
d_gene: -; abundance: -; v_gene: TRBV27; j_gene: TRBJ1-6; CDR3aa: CASSSGLWNSPLHF; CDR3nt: TGTGCCAGCAGTTCCGGTCTTTGGAATTCACCCCTCCACTTT
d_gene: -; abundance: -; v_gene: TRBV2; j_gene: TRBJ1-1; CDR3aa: CASSGYTEAFF; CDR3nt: TGTGCCAGCTCGGGGTACACTGAAGCTTTCTTT
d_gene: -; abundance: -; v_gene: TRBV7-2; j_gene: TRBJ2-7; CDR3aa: CASSLVGAGYEQYF; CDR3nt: TGTGCCAGCAGCTTGGTGGGGGCAGGGTACGAGCAGTACTTC
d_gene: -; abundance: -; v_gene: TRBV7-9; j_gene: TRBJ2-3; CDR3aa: CASSFRYRTSTDTQYF; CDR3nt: TGTGCCAGCAGCTTCCGATACCGAACTAGCACAGATACGCAGTATTTT
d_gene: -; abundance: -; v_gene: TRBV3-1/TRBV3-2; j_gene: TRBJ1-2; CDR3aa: CASSQEGGGYGYTF; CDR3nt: TGTGCCAGCAGCCAAGAGGGGGGTGGCTATGGCTACACCTTC
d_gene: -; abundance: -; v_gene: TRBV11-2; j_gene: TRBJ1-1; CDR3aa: CASSLVQNTEAFF; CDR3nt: TGTGCCAGCAGCTTAGTACAGAACACTGAAGCTTTCTTT
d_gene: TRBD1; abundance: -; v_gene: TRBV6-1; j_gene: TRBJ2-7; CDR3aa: CASSEMTGTGGDEQYF; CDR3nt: TGTGCCAGCAGTGAAATGACCGGGACAGGGGGCGACGAGCAGTACTTC
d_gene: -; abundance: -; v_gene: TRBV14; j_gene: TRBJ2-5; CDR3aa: CASSLSVRGQETQYF; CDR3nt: TGTGCCAGCAGCCTTTCTGTTAGGGGGCAAGAGACCCAGTACTTC
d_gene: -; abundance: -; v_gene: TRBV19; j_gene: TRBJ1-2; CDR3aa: CASTSSLSRGHGYTF; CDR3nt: TGTGCCAGTACAAGTTCGCTATCTAGGGGCCATGGCTACACCTTC
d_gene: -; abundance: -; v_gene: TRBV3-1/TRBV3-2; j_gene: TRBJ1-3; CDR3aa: CASSPGSGAGNTIYF; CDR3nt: TGTGCCAGCAGCCCCGGGTCGGGGGCTGGAAACACCATATATTTT
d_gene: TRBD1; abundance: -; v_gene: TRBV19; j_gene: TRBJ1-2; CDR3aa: CASSIDGLLADRGSGYTF; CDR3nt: TGTGCCAGTAGTATAGATGGTTTATTGGCGGACAGGGGTTCAGGCTACACCTTC
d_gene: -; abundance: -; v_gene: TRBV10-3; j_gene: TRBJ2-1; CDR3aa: CAIGWNRGALAGQFF; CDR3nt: TGTGCCATAGGGTGGAACCGGGGGGCCCTCGCAGGGCAGTTCTTC
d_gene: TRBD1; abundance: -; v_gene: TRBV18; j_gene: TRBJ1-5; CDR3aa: CASSPGQGDIQPQHF; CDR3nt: TGTGCCAGCTCACCGGGACAGGGGGATATTCAGCCCCAGCATTTT
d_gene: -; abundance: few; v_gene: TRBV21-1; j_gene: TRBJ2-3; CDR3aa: CASSKAQAGPTDTQYF; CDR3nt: TGTGCCAGCAGCAAAGCGCAAGCGGGCCCCACAGATACGCAGTATTTT
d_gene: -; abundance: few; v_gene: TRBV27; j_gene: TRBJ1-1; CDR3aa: CASSLFGGPNTEAFF; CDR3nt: TGTGCCAGCAGTCTCTTCGGGGGTCCGAACACTGAAGCTTTCTTT
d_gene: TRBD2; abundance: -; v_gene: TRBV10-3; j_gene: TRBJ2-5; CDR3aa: CAISESGGGETQYF; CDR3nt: TGTGCCATCAGTGAGAGCGGGGGCGGGGAGACCCAGTACTTC
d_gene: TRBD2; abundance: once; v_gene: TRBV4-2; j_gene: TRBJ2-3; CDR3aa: CASSQDADQREYTDTQYF; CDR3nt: TGTGCCAGCAGCCAAGATGCCGACCAGCGGGAGTACACAGATACGCAGTATTTT
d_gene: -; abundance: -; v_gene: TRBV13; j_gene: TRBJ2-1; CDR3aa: CASPLAGTGNEQFF; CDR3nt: TGTGCCAGCCCACTAGCTGGTACTGGCAATGAGCAGTTCTTC
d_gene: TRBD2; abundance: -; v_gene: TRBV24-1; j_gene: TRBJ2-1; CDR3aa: CATSDPGTSYNEQFF; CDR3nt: TGTGCCACCAGTGATCCCGGGACTAGCTACAATGAGCAGTTCTTC
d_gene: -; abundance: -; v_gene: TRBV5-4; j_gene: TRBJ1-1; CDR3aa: CASSSITPSNTEAFF; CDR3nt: TGTGCCAGCAGCTCCATAACACCGTCGAACACTGAAGCTTTCTTT
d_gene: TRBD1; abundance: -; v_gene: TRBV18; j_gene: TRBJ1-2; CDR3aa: CASSLQGAYGYTF; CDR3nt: TGTGCCAGCTCACTTCAGGGGGCCTATGGCTACACCTTC
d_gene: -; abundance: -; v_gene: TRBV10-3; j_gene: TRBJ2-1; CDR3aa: CGSGSHYNEQFF; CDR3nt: TGTGGCTCGGGGTCCCACTACAATGAGCAGTTCTTC
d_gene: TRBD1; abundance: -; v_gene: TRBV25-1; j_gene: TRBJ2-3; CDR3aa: CASSLDRVADTQYF; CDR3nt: TGTGCCAGCAGTTTGGACAGGGTGGCAGATACGCAGTATTTT
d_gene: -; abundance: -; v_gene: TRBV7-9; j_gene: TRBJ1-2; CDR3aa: CASSLVGYGYTF; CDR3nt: TGTGCCAGCAGCTTAGTCGGCTATGGCTACACCTTC
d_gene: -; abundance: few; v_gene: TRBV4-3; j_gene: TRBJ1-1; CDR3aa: CASSGSRDTEAFF; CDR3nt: TGCGCCAGCAGCGGTTCGAGAGACACTGAAGCTTTCTTT
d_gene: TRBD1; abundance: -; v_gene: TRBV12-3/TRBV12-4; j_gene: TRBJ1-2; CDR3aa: CASSHGTGNGYTF; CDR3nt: TGTGCCAGCAGCCATGGGACAGGGAATGGCTACACCTTC
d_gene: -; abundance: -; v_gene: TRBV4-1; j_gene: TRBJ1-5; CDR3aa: CASSQDRYPDQPQHF; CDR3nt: TGCGCCAGCAGCCAAGATCGGTACCCTGATCAGCCCCAGCATTTT
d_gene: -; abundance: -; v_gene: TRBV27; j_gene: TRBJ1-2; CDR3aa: CASSLYGSNYGYTF; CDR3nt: TGTGCCAGCAGTTTATATGGCAGTAACTATGGCTACACCTTC
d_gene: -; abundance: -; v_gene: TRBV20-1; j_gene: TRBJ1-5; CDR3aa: CSASRQASNQPQHF; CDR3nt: TGCAGTGCTAGTAGGCAGGCTAGCAATCAGCCCCAGCATTTT
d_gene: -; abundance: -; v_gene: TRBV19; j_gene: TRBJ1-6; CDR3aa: CASSPPGDSPLHF; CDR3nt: TGTGCCAGTAGTCCCCCAGGGGATTCACCCCTCCACTTT
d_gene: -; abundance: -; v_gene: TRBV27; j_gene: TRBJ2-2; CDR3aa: CASSPTPWTMNTGELFF; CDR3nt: TGTGCCAGCAGTCCGACCCCCTGGACAATGAACACCGGGGAGCTGTTTTTT